This T cell receptor (beta chain) was observed in a study of T cell repertoires in cytomegalovirus infection. Study observations and caveats: Within the response measured ex vivo, HLA-C-restricted CMV-specific TCR beta clonotypes were dominant.

Using its own MiXCR run on the reads, TCRdb lists one record per CDR3 protein. The table has under 7,000 distinct CDR3 sequences, around 52% seen once. Germline V gene sequence: CDR1 SGHVS, CDR2 FQNEAQ. The CDR3 runs 14 residues. Concerning this clonotype: What it recognizes is unknown. A junction end diverges from the germline sequence, so it may reflect a read error.

Sequencing input: PBMCs, sequenced either directly or after in vitro stimulation (not recorded which). This chain connects TRBV7-8 to TRBJ2-7, with TRBD1 as a possible D gene (6 bases). The sequence derives from a human donor in good health (CMV status not recorded). Some clones in this sample may be carry-over from other donors' samples. The CDR3 loop is CARSWDTPGDESCF. The CDR3 DNA reads as TGTGCCAGGAGCTGGGACACCCCTGGCGACGAGTCGTGCTTC.